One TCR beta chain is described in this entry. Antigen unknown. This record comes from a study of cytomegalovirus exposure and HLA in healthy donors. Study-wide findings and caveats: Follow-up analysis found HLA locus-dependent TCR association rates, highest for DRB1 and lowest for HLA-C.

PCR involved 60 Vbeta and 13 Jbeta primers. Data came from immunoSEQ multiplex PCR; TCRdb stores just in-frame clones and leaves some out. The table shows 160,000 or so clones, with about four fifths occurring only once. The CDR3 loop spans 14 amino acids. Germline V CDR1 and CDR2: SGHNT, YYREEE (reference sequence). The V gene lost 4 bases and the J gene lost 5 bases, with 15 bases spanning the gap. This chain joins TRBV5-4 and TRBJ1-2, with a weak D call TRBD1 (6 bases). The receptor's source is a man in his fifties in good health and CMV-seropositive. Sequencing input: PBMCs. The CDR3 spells CASSPRGGEYGYTF. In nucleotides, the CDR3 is TGTGCCAGCAGCCCCCGGGGGGGCGAATATGGCTACACCTTC. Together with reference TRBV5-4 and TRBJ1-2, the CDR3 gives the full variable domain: ETGVTQSPTHLIKTRGQQVTLRCSSQSGHNTVSWYQQALGQGPQFIFQYYREEENGRGNFPPRFSGLQFPNYSSELNVNALELDDSALYLCASSPRGGEYGYTFGSGTRLTVV.